The clone carrying this TCR beta chain was observed once. The repertoire was sequenced with immunoSEQ multiplex PCR; TCRdb's copy has only in-frame clones and lacks some. The sample consists of 200,000 or so clones, roughly 80% of them appearing once. The data are from a study of blood T cell repertoires in COVID-19. Study at large: Spain, Italy and the United States supplied samples that represented acute and convalescent COVID-19.

Trimming cost V 4 bases and J 0 bases; bases outside gene matches: 5. Germline CDR1 reads SGHVS; CDR2 reads FQNEAQ. The CDR3 totals 15 residues. The sample consisted of peripheral blood. This chain joins TRBV7-8 and TRBJ2-5; TRBD1 matches at 7 bases. The origin of this receptor is a human donor in a cohort sampled during active COVID-19. The CDR3, as DNA: TGTGCCAGCAGCTACATGGGACAGTACCAAGAGACCCAGTACTTC. Its translation: CASSYMGQYQETQYF.